The source of this T cell receptor (beta chain) is a study of blood T cell repertoires in COVID-19. Turning to the study itself: Acute and convalescent COVID-19 specimens originated in the United States, Italy and Spain.

The CDR3 runs 15 residues. J was trimmed by 7 bases and V by 4 bases; bases with no gene match: 8. In the original processing: Reference gene primers were amplified, and this amplification served to estimate nucleated cell counts. Repertoires were generated with immunoSEQ multiplex PCR, while TCRdb's copy carries only in-frame clones and drops some. V and J calls plus clone size are reproduced from that table; the DNA served to infer D and trimming. This table holds about 49,000 clones, 65% to 90% found once. The receptor comes from a woman aged 55-70 years with acute or convalescent COVID-19. The chain links TRBV23-1 to TRBJ2-2; 8 bases align to TRBD2. TRBV23-1 is designated an ORF whose function remains uncertain. Sequenced material: peripheral blood. DNA for the CDR3: TGCGCCAGCAGTCGAGGCGGGAGGATCTACGGGGAGCTGTTTTTT. It translates to CASSRGGRIYGELFF.